One sample yielded the 29 T cell receptor beta chains listed below, sequenced in a study of chemoradiotherapy in HPV16-positive cancers. Using immunoSEQ multiplex PCR, the repertoire was profiled, and TCRdb retains in-frame clones only, with some absent. Seen here are roughly 30,000 clones, approximately 92% observed once, and the top ten hold around 3.4%. Material: blood, obtained from a patient who underwent chemoradiotherapy. These receptors were taken from a human donor with HPV-associated anogenital cancer.

The rearrangement links TRBV11-2 to TRBJ1-1; TRBD1 aligns across 7 bases. Per the germline V gene, CDR1 is SGHAT and CDR2 is FQNNGV. There are 12 residues in the CDR3. The V gene end was trimmed by 0 bases and the J gene end by 10 bases; junction bases not matched to a gene: 2. Here the CDR3 DNA reads TGTGCCAGCAGCTTAGAAAGGGGGCGAGCTTTCTTT. This sequence encodes CASSLERGRAFF.

This clone appeared a single time. This sequence joins TRBV6-5 and TRBJ1-6; D remains ambiguous. Trimming shortened V by 6 bases and J by 9 bases, and 15 bases separated the two germline ends. This CDR3 is 14 amino acids long. Germline CDR1 is MNHEY and CDR2 is SVGAGI. The CDR3 protein is CASREIGVGSPLHF. The CDR3 DNA follows: TGTGCCAGCAGAGAGATCGGGGTGGGTTCACCCCTCCACTTT.

The chain is built from TRBV7-2 and TRBJ1-4; no firm D call. The V end lost 2 bases, the J end lost 1 base, and 5 bases lay between the germline ends. The CDR3 consists of 14 residues. CDR1 and CDR2 from the germline V gene are SGHTA and FQGNSA. The DNA of the CDR3 is TGTGCCAGCAGCTTATACAGAACTAATGAAAAACTGTTTTTT. This encodes CASSLYRTNEKLFF.

The chain couples TRBV4-1 to TRBJ2-7; TRBD1 matches 11 bases. V was pared by 4 bases and J by 3 bases, with 5 bases of the junction left unmatched. The CDR3 loop spans 15 amino acids. Germline CDR1 reads MGHRA; CDR2 reads YSYEKL. This CDR3 is CASSLWTGGGYEQYF. In DNA, the CDR3 is TGCGCCAGCAGCCTTTGGACAGGGGGCGGCTACGAGCAGTACTTC.

This clone was observed once. This rearrangement joins TRBV14 to TRBJ2-3; D not certain. The germline CDR1 and CDR2 sequences are SGHDN and FVKESK. V lost 4 bases, J lost 2 bases, and 16 bases lay in between. The CDR3 contains 16 residues. The DNA of the CDR3 is TGTGCCAGCAGCCCGCGCGGACGGCCAATCACAGATACGCAGTATTTT. As protein: CASSPRGRPITDTQYF.

The chain recombines TRBV2 with TRBJ1-5; D uncertain. Germline V CDR1 and CDR2: SNHLY, FYNNEI. CDR3 length: 15 residues. V lost 7 bases and J lost 4, with 17 bases in between. The CDR3 reads CASTKGQTLNQPQHF. CDR3 sequence (DNA): TGTGCCAGCACCAAAGGGCAGACCTTAAATCAGCCCCAGCATTTT. Full variable domain (rest looked up from reference TRBV2 and TRBJ1-5): EPEVTQTPSHQVTQMGQEVILRCVPISNHLYFYWYRQILGQKVEFLVSFYNNEISEKSEIFDDQFSVERPDGSNFTLKIRSTKLEDSAMYFCASTKGQTLNQPQHFGDGTRLSIL.

This clone occurred once. The V gene is TRBV11-2, the J gene TRBJ1-1; tentative D call: TRBD1 (6 bases). Germline V CDR1 and CDR2: SGHAT, FQNNGV. The CDR3 covers 16 residues. Trimming pared 6 bases from V and 4 bases from J, leaving 21 bases between. The CDR3 sequence is CASRMVGGKGGTEAFF. The CDR3 bases are TGTGCCAGCAGAATGGTGGGGGGAAAAGGGGGCACTGAAGCTTTCTTT.

The chain's CDR3 is CASSSYQETQYF. DNA for the CDR3: TGTGCCAGCTCTTCGTACCAAGAGACCCAGTACTTC. The chain is built from TRBV18 and TRBJ2-5; D is uncertain. Germline values: CDR1 KGHSH, CDR2 LQKENI. The CDR3 sequence is 12 residues long. V lost 6 bases and J lost 0, with 5 bases in between.

This clone showed up just a few times. V usage is TRBV7-8 and J usage is TRBJ2-5, with D hard to call. Trimming cost V 5 bases and J 4 bases, with 14 bases left between them. Germline V gene lookup returns CDR1 SGHVS and CDR2 FQNEAQ. CDR3 size: 14 residues. CDR3 loop: CASSRRTVGETQYF. As DNA, the CDR3 is TGTGCCAGCAGCCGCCGGACCGTCGGAGAGACCCAGTACTTC.

This clone was detected only once. This chain uses TRBV6-1 with TRBJ2-5, with 12 positions matching TRBD2. Germline V CDR1 and CDR2: MNHNS, SASEGT. Unmatched junction bases numbered 14, after V lost 4 bases and J lost 11 bases. The CDR3 runs 16 residues. For the CDR3, the DNA is TGTGCCAGCAGTGCACAAACTAGCGGGGGGCCTCTTTGGCAGTACTTC. It encodes CASSAQTSGGPLWQYF.

The chain uses TRBV7-2 and TRBJ2-7, with D possibly called TRBD1 or TRBD2 (5 bases each). CDR1 is SGHTA, CDR2 FQGNSA, per germline. The V gene lost 2 bases and the J gene lost 3 bases, with 8 bases spanning the gap. The CDR3 consists of 13 residues. CDR3 nucleotides: TGTGCCAGCAGCTTAAGGGACGGCTACGAGCAGTACTTC. Protein product: CASSLRDGYEQYF.

The rearrangement links TRBV14 to TRBJ1-6; a possible D gene is TRBD1 (6 bases). Germline V gene sequence: CDR1 SGHDN, CDR2 FVKESK. This CDR3 region has 16 residues. V lost 3 bases, J lost 4 bases, and 13 bases lay in between. DNA for the CDR3: TGTGCCAGCAGCCAGGATGGGACATTGTATAATTCACCCCTCCACTTT. This gives the protein CASSQDGTLYNSPLHF.

V is TRBV28 and J is TRBJ1-5; no clear D. The CDR3 length is 14 residues. Germline V gives CDR1 MDHEN, CDR2 SYDVKM. Trimming took off 6 bases at V and 4 bases at J, with 13 bases between the two ends. The CDR3 DNA reads as TGTGCCAGCAGCCCCTCTTTAGGGAATCAGCCCCAGCATTTT. This gives the protein CASSPSLGNQPQHF.

J is TRBJ2-2 and V is TRBV7-6, with D possibly matching TRBD2 (5 bases). The CDR3 sequence is 15 residues long. Trimming took 0 bases from V and 4 from J, leaving 9 bases between them. CDR1 is SGHVS, CDR2 FNYEAQ, per germline. The CDR3 nucleotides read TGTGCCAGCAGCTTAGCGTCGGGATTCACCGGGGAGCTGTTTTTT. This gives the protein CASSLASGFTGELFF.

This chain connects TRBV11-3 to TRBJ2-1; TRBD2 agrees at 10 bases. The CDR3 has 16 residues. The germline V gene has CDR1 SGHNT and CDR2 YENEEA. V gave up 1 base and J gave up 7 bases; unmatched junction bases: 7. The CDR3 region is CASSLVAGGLMNEQFF. The CDR3 coding sequence is TGTGCCAGCAGCTTAGTAGCGGGAGGACTGATGAATGAGCAGTTCTTC.

This chain connects TRBV13 to TRBJ2-1, with a possible D match to TRBD1 (6 bases). The CDR3 covers 15 residues. With 4 bases removed from V and 7 bases from J, the gap between germline ends came to 17 bases. Germline loops: CDR1 PRHDT, CDR2 FYEKMQ (reference sequence). The CDR3 DNA reads as TGTGCCAGCAGCTACCGCGGACAGAAACCGAATGAGCAGTTCTTC. This translates into CASSYRGQKPNEQFF.

This chain uses TRBV4-1 with TRBJ2-5, with TRBD2 as a possible D gene (6 bases). Germline V lookup: CDR1 MGHRA, CDR2 YSYEKL. Trimming removed 2 bases from V and 4 bases from J, with 20 bases in between. The CDR3 is 17 amino acids. This CDR3 is CASSQTSTSGRAETQYF. In DNA, the CDR3 is TGCGCCAGCAGCCAAACGTCGACTAGTGGAAGGGCAGAGACCCAGTACTTC.

V gene TRBV9 combines with J gene TRBJ2-3; D assignment may be TRBD1 or TRBD2 (7 bases each). CDR3 length: 17 amino acids. CDR1 and CDR2 from the germline V gene are SGDLS and YYNGEE. The V and J ends lost 3 bases and 1 base respectively, with 18 bases between them. The CDR3 is CASSDRGRGLGTDTQYF. In DNA, the CDR3 is TGTGCCAGCAGCGATAGGGGGCGGGGGCTCGGCACAGATACGCAGTATTTT. The variable domain in full, with the rest retrieved from reference TRBV9 and TRBJ2-3, is DSGVTQTPKHLITATGQRVTLRCSPRSGDLSVYWYQQSLDQGLQFLIQYYNGEERAKGNILERFSAQQFPDLHSELNLSSLELGDSALYFCASSDRGRGLGTDTQYFGPGTRLTVL.

The CDR3 protein is CASRLLRGTEAFF. CDR3 in DNA: TGTGCAAGTCGCTTGTTGAGGGGCACTGAAGCTTTCTTT. The V call is TRBV12-2, the J call TRBJ1-1. TRBV12-2 counts as a pseudogene. The CDR3 extends over 13 amino acids.

The chain links TRBV6-1 to TRBJ2-2; perhaps TRBD2 as D (5 bases). Germline CDR1 MNHNS, CDR2 SASEGT. Trimming removed 6 bases at V and 4 bases at J, with 9 bases between. The CDR3 contains 13 residues. CDR3 loop: CASSRDPTGELFF. As DNA, the CDR3 is TGTGCCAGCAGCCGGGATCCCACCGGGGAGCTGTTTTTT.

Here the CDR3 reads CSVVGDRLRTEAFF. Here the CDR3 DNA reads TGCAGCGTTGTAGGGGACAGACTCCGTACTGAAGCTTTCTTT. The chain joins TRBV29-1 to TRBJ1-1; 7 bases are shared with TRBD1. The CDR3 has 14 residues. Germline CDR1 is SQVTM and CDR2 is ANQGSEA. Germline trimming cut 4 bases from V and 5 bases from J; bases unmatched to any gene: 10.

This clone was detected only once. The V gene is TRBV11-2, the J gene TRBJ1-1; 7 bases fit TRBD1. Germline V lookup: CDR1 SGHAT, CDR2 FQNNGV. The J segment lost 0 bases and the V segment lost 1 base, leaving 8 bases of the junction unmatched. This CDR3 spans 17 amino acids. CDR3 DNA sequence: TGTGCCAGCAGCTTAGGACAGGGCAGGTACCTGAACACTGAAGCTTTCTTT. Encoded protein: CASSLGQGRYLNTEAFF.

The chain combines TRBV9 with TRBJ2-4; perhaps D is TRBD1 or TRBD2 (6 bases each). V gave up 0 bases and J gave up 4 bases, with 11 bases separating them. The CDR3 totals 15 residues. CDR1 is SGDLS, CDR2 YYNGEE, per germline. DNA for the CDR3: TGTGCCAGCAGCGTAGGGGGGGCGCCTAAAAACATTCAGTACTTC. Its protein is CASSVGGAPKNIQYF.

V is TRBV18 and J is TRBJ1-5, with no clear D. Germline V gene data show CDR1 as KGHSH and CDR2 as LQKENI. CDR3 length equals 16 residues. V was pared by 3 bases and J by 1 base, with 13 bases between. The CDR3 is CASSPTASLSNQPQHF. The CDR3 DNA follows: TGTGCCAGCTCACCGACGGCCTCCTTAAGCAATCAGCCCCAGCATTTT.

This rearrangement joins TRBV4-2 to TRBJ2-5, with 8 bases matching TRBD1. The CDR3 runs to 13 residues. CDR1 is LGHNA and CDR2 is YNFKEQ in the germline V gene. The V and J ends lost 6 bases and 2 bases, in that order; junction bases with no gene match: 2. CDR3 DNA: TGTGCCAGCAGTCGGGACAGGCAAGAGACCCAGTACTTC. Translating it yields CASSRDRQETQYF.

The J gene is TRBJ2-7, the V gene TRBV19; the D is unclear. Germline CDR1 and CDR2: LNHDA and SQIVND (reference sequence). V lost 8 bases and J lost 0, with 14 bases in between. The CDR3 runs to 14 residues. The CDR3 loop reads CASASGPGSYEQYF. For the CDR3, the DNA is TGTGCCAGTGCGTCTGGACCCGGCTCCTACGAGCAGTACTTC.

This clone appeared a few times. The chain recombines TRBV25-1 with TRBJ1-1; 7 bases map to TRBD1. Germline-derived CDR1 and CDR2 are MGHDK and SYGVNS. This CDR3 contains 14 residues. The trim removed 5 bases at V and 1 base at J, leaving 4 bases unmatched. The CDR3 region is CASSRDSRNTEAFF. The CDR3 nucleotides read TGTGCCAGCAGTCGGGACAGCAGGAACACTGAAGCTTTCTTT. The entire variable domain, with the rest obtained from reference TRBV25-1 and TRBJ1-1, is as follows: EADIYQTPRYLVIGTGKKITLECSQTMGHDKMYWYQQDPGMELHLIHYSYGVNSTEKGDLSSESTVSRIRTEHFPLTLESARPSHTSQYLCASSRDSRNTEAFFGQGTRLTVV.

This chain connects TRBV19 to TRBJ1-6; 7 nucleotides match TRBD1. Germline V gives CDR1 LNHDA, CDR2 SQIVND (reference sequence). After removal of 4 bases from V and 12 bases from J, the junction contained 9 bases not matched to a gene. The CDR3 length is 14 residues. In nucleotides, the CDR3 is TGTGCCAGTAGTAGACAGGGTTTAATTCTACCCCTCCACTTT. Amino acids: CASSRQGLILPLHF.

The chain joins TRBV6-5 to TRBJ1-5, with D possibly being TRBD1 (6 bases). Germline CDR1 is MNHEY and CDR2 is SVGAGI. Trimming stripped 6 bases from V and 3 bases from J, with 15 bases between. This CDR3 has 15 amino acids. The DNA for the CDR3 is TGTGCCAGCAGGGGCACGGGACATTTCAATCAGCCCCAGCATTTT. This sequence encodes CASRGTGHFNQPQHF.